The present T cell receptor (beta chain) was sequenced within a study of T cell changes during pregnancy in multiple sclerosis. Sequencing used immunoSEQ multiplex PCR; TCRdb keeps in-frame clones, though not all of them. The table records 40,000 to 55,000 clones, 80% to 90% of them present only once. The receptor was derived from a female donor with multiple sclerosis, enrolled in a pregnancy study. The material sequenced was CD8+ T cells from peripheral blood mononuclear cells, taken in the second trimester of pregnancy.

The DNA for the CDR3 is TGTGCCAGCAGCACCGGGACAGGGCCCTACGAGCAGTACTTC. Translating gives CASSTGTGPYEQYF. V gene TRBV5-6 combines with J gene TRBJ2-7; TRBD1 matches at 9 bases. The CDR3 is made up of 14 amino acids. Trimming cost V 4 bases and J 2 bases; bases outside gene matches: 4. Germline V gene lookup returns CDR1 SGHDT and CDR2 YYEEEE.